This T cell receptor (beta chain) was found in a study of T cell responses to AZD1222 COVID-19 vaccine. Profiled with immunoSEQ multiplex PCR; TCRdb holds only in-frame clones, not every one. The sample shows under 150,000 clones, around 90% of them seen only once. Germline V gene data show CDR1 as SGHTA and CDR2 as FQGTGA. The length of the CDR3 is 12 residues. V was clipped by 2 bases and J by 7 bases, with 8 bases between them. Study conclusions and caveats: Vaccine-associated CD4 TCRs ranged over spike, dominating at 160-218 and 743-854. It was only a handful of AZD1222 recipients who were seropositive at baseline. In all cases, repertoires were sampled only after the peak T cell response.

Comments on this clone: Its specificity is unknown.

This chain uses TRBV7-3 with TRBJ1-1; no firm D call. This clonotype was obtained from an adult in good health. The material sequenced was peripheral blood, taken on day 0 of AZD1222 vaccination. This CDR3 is CASSLGNGEAFF. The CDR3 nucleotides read TGTGCCAGCAGCTTAGGAAATGGTGAAGCTTTCTTT.